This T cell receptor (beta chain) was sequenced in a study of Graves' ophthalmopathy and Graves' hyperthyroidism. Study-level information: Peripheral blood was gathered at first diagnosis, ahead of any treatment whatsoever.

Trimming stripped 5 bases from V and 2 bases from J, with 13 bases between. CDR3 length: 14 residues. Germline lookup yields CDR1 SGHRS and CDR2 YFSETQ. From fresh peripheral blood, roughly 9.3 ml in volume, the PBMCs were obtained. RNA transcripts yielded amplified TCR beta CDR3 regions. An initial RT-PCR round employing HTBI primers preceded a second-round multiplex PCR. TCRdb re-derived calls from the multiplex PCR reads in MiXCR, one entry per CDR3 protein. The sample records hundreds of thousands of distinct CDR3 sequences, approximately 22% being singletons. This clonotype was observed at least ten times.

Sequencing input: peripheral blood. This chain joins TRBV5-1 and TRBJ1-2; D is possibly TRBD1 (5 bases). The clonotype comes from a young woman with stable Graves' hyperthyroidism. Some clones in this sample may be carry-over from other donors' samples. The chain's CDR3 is CASRDMSANYGYTF. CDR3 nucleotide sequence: TGCGCCAGCAGGGACATGTCCGCGAACTATGGCTACACCTTC. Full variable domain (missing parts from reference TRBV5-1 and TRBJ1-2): KAGVTQTPRYLIKTRGQQVTLSCSPISGHRSVSWYQQTPGQGLQFLFEYFSETQRNKGNFPGRFSGRQFSNSRSEMNVSTLELGDSALYLCASRDMSANYGYTFGSGTRLTVV.